These T cell receptor beta chains were read from a single sample in a study of CD8 T cells in ankylosing spondylitis. TCRdb re-analysed the 5' RACE reads in MiXCR, keeping a single row per CDR3 protein. The table lists 700,000 to 850,000 distinct CDR3 sequences, 12% of them singletons. The sequenced sample consisted of blood, either unsorted or a sorted T cell fraction (not recorded which). All receptors derive from a male donor with ankylosing spondylitis. The CDR3 runs from the conserved cysteine through the conserved F or W. The D gene is left open where the match is weak. Size tells how often a clone was seen (once, few, many) or the class of an expanded clone, and some rows leave it out.

d_call j_call v_call clone_size cdr3_aa cdr3_nt
TRBD2 TRBJ2-5 TRBV6-6 NA CASSPAAGGGKTQYF TGTGCCAGCAGCCCCGCGGCGGGGGGCGGGAAGACCCAGTACTTC
TRBD2 TRBJ2-3 TRBV4-3 NA CASSQDGRLARADTQYF TGCGCCAGCAGCCAAGATGGGAGACTAGCGAGAGCAGATACGCAGTATTTT
NA TRBJ2-7 TRBV10-3 NA CAISRDILYEQYF TGTGCCATCAGCCGGGACATCCTCTACGAGCAGTACTTC
NA TRBJ2-5 TRBV12-3/TRBV12-4 NA CASSYTGGPGVTQYF TGTGCCAGCAGTTATACTGGCGGCCCCGGGGTGACCCAGTACTTC
NA TRBJ2-7 TRBV11-2 NA CASSLWGAREQYF TGTGCCAGCAGCTTATGGGGGGCACGCGAGCAGTACTTC
TRBD2 TRBJ2-3 TRBV7-2 many CASSLVRGLARTDTQYF TGTGCCAGCAGCTTAGTAAGAGGACTAGCGCGCACAGATACGCAGTATTTT
TRBD1 TRBJ2-7 TRBV27 many CASSTYRDRIYEQYF TGTGCCAGCAGTACGTACCGGGACAGGATTTACGAGCAGTACTTC
NA TRBJ1-5 TRBV6-1 NA CASSHDRTHYSNQPQHF TGTGCCAGCAGCCATGACAGGACCCACTATAGCAATCAGCCCCAGCATTTT
NA TRBJ2-3 TRBV3-1 few CASSPRVPSWHDTQYF TGTGCCAGCAGCCCTCGTGTTCCCAGTTGGCACGATACGCAGTATTTT
NA TRBJ2-1 TRBV20-1 NA CSAPPPRSEQFF TGCAGTGCCCCTCCTCCTAGAAGTGAGCAGTTCTTC
NA TRBJ2-7 TRBV6-5 NA CASSYAYGSYEQYF TGTGCCAGCAGTTATGCGTACGGCTCCTACGAGCAGTACTTC
NA TRBJ2-1 TRBV29-1 many CSVKVLHSYNEQFF TGCAGCGTCAAGGTACTGCACTCCTACAATGAGCAGTTCTTC
NA TRBJ2-5 TRBV7-9 few CASRQNQGAQETQYF TGTGCCAGCAGGCAAAACCAGGGCGCCCAAGAGACCCAGTACTTC
NA TRBJ1-4 TRBV11-2 NA CASSFRVDEKLFF TGTGCCAGCAGCTTCAGGGTTGATGAAAAACTGTTTTTT
NA TRBJ2-1 TRBV28 few CASTNSVWGLYNEQFF TGTGCCAGCACAAACTCGGTATGGGGTCTCTACAATGAGCAGTTCTTC
TRBD2 TRBJ2-1 TRBV5-1 many CASSLGEGSYNEQFF TGCGCCAGCAGCTTGGGGGAGGGATCCTACAATGAGCAGTTCTTC
NA TRBJ2-3 TRBV15 many CATSRDPVGHDTDTQYF TGTGCCACCAGCAGAGATCCCGTGGGGCACGACACAGATACGCAGTATTTT
NA TRBJ1-1 TRBV7-2 NA CASSTDRGRRRTEAFF TGTGCCAGCAGCACCGACCGCGGACGGAGGAGGACTGAAGCTTTCTTT
NA TRBJ2-5 TRBV5-1 few CASRGDQETQYF TGCGCCAGCAGGGGAGACCAAGAGACCCAGTACTTC
NA TRBJ1-1 TRBV29-1 few CSVVSEIPEAFF TGCAGCGTTGTCTCCGAGATACCTGAAGCTTTCTTT
NA TRBJ2-7 TRBV12-3/TRBV12-4 NA CASSLRAAYEQYF TGTGCCAGCAGTTTAAGGGCCGCCTACGAGCAGTACTTC
NA TRBJ2-2 TRBV11-2 few CASSRGGFTGELFF TGTGCCAGCAGCAGAGGGGGTTTTACCGGGGAGCTGTTTTTT
NA TRBJ2-1 TRBV18 NA CASSPRGANYNEQFF TGTGCCAGCTCACCAAGGGGGGCTAACTACAATGAGCAGTTCTTC
NA TRBJ2-7 TRBV20-1 once CSAPPAGYEQYF TGCAGTGCTCCCCCAGCTGGTTACGAGCAGTACTTC
TRBD2 TRBJ2-5 TRBV4-3 many CASSPGTSGYQETQYF TGCGCCAGCAGCCCCGGGACTAGCGGGTATCAAGAGACCCAGTACTTC
TRBD1 TRBJ1-3 TRBV28 few CASSFTGAGGNTIYF TGTGCCAGCAGTTTCACAGGGGCTGGCGGAAACACCATATATTTT
NA TRBJ2-3 TRBV20-1 many CSARSQTTDTQYF TGCAGTGCTAGATCCCAGACCACAGATACGCAGTATTTT
TRBD1 TRBJ1-2 TRBV20-1 few CSARTGSAYGYTF TGCAGTGCTCGGACAGGATCCGCTTACGGCTACACCTTC